This is a list of T cell receptor beta chains from one sample in a study of OX40 agonist ivuxolimab in advanced cancers. The method was immunoSEQ multiplex PCR; TCRdb's version includes in-frame clones alone and lacks a portion of them. The sample gives under 80,000 clones, roughly 78% of which show up once; around 5% is in the top ten. The starting material was CD4+ or CD8+ T cells sorted from blood, obtained in a trial of the OX40 agonist ivuxolimab. Source of these receptors: an adult with an advanced solid tumor such as melanoma, head and neck, liver or kidney cancer. Each CDR3 is given with its conserved first and last residue. The D gene is left open where the match is weak. The size entry is marked missing in some rows and otherwise reads once, few, many or a size class.

- | - | TRBJ1-5 | TRBV19 | CASSIRETGISPQHF | TGTGCCAGTAGTATAAGGGAAACAGGGATTTCGCCCCAGCATTTT
- | - | TRBJ1-1 | TRBV5-1 | CASSTRGNTEAFF | TGCGCCAGCAGCACCAGGGGGAACACTGAAGCTTTCTTT
- | - | TRBJ2-1 | TRBV18 | CASSPGVAVVDWIF | TGTGCCAGCTCACCGGGAGTAGCGGTGGTGGATTGGATCTTC
- | TRBD1 | TRBJ1-5 | TRBV2 | CASSLDRGNQPQHF | TGTGCCAGCAGTCTGGACAGGGGCAATCAGCCCCAGCATTTT
- | TRBD2 | TRBJ2-7 | TRBV11-2 | CASLSWVDRRTSASYEQYF | TGTGCCAGCCTTTCATGGGTGGACAGGCGGACTAGCGCGTCCTACGAGCAGTACTTC
many | - | TRBJ2-7 | TRBV29-1 | CSVVEPSAYEQYF | TGCAGCGTTGTAGAACCGAGCGCCTACGAGCAGTACTTC
- | - | TRBJ1-2 | TRBV2 | CASIDNNYGYTF | TGTGCCAGCATCGACAATAACTATGGCTACACCTTC
- | - | TRBJ2-1 | TRBV28 | CASSLQPDSEQFF | TGTGCCAGCAGTCTACAGCCGGACTCTGAGCAGTTCTTC
- | - | TRBJ2-5 | TRBV5-1 | CASSLAVGQETQYF | TGCGCCAGCAGCTTGGCCGTAGGGCAAGAGACCCAGTACTTC
once | - | TRBJ2-5 | TRBV2 | CASSGGTTQYF | TGTGCCAGCAGTGGAGGGACTACCCAGTACTTC
- | - | TRBJ2-7 | TRBV28 | CASSLSDPISYEQYF | TGTGCCAGCAGTCTATCCGACCCAATATCCTACGAGCAGTACTTC
once | - | TRBJ1-2 | TRBV6-6 | CASSYHGGIGDGYTF | TGTGCCAGCAGTTACCACGGGGGCATCGGGGATGGCTACACCTTC
- | TRBD1 | TRBJ2-7 | TRBV10-3 | CAISKGTGVYEQYF | TGTGCCATCAGCAAAGGGACAGGGGTTTACGAGCAGTACTTC
- | TRBD1 | TRBJ1-1 | TRBV7-2 | CASSLGQGYPAFF | TGTGCCAGCAGCTTAGGACAGGGGTACCCAGCTTTCTTT
few | TRBD2 | TRBJ2-5 | TRBV29-1 | CSVSITSGKETQYF | TGCAGCGTTTCCATAACTAGCGGGAAAGAGACCCAGTACTTC
- | TRBD2 | TRBJ2-7 | TRBV18 | CASSPTSTTYEQYF | TGTGCCAGCTCACCGACTAGCACCACCTACGAGCAGTACTTC
- | - | TRBJ2-7 | TRBV6-5 | CASRLQGSPTEQYF | TGTGCCAGCAGACTACAAGGTAGTCCTACGGAGCAGTACTTC
- | - | TRBJ2-7 | TRBV6-5 | CASAGLRTLEQYF | TGTGCCAGCGCGGGGTTAAGAACGCTAGAGCAGTACTTC
- | TRBD1 | TRBJ2-7 | TRBV6-1 | CASSQGAHAYEQYF | TGTGCCAGCAGTCAGGGGGCACACGCCTACGAGCAGTACTTC
- | - | TRBJ1-1 | TRBV7-2 | CASSLVARGDTEAFF | TGTGCCAGCAGCTTAGTCGCTCGGGGCGACACTGAAGCTTTCTTT